Many counts were recorded for the clone carrying this T cell receptor (beta chain). Its antigen is as yet unknown. CDR1 SGHVS and CDR2 FQNEAQ come from the germline V gene. Trimming stripped 7 bases from V and 3 bases from J, with 18 bases between. The CDR3 covers 15 residues. The sample is drawn from a study of T cells in Graves' hyperthyroidism and ophthalmopathy. There were TCR beta CDR3 regions amplified from RNA transcripts. When the TCR CDR3 underwent first-round RT-PCR, the HTBI primer set was used. TCRdb reprocessed the multiplex PCR reads with MiXCR, giving one entry per CDR3 protein. The sample shows around 350,000 distinct CDR3 sequences, more than 20% of them seen only once. Study observations and caveats: In simple terms, a model built on 13 V-J features told ophthalmopathy apart from stable hyperthyroidism.

Those patients with uncontrolled infection, other autoimmune disease, pregnancy or lactation were excluded. The chain links TRBV7-8 to TRBJ1-1, with D possibly matching TRBD1 (6 bases). This TCR came from a man aged 45-60 years with Graves' hyperthyroidism. The sample was blood. The CDR3 region is CASTLMGGADTEAFF. In DNA, the CDR3 is TGTGCCAGCACCCTTATGGGGGGGGCGGACACTGAAGCTTTCTTT.